Listed here is a single T cell receptor (beta chain). This record comes from a study of CD8 T cells in Susac syndrome. An amount of RNA that ranged from roughly 0.5 to 1 ug was reverse transcribed with random hexamers. MiXCR was run by TCRdb on the immunoSEQ multiplex PCR reads, yielding one entry per CDR3 protein. The sample holds hundreds of thousands of distinct CDR3 sequences, less than 96% seen once. This CDR3 has 14 amino acids. Germline V CDR1 and CDR2: SGHVS, FNYEAQ. The V end was cut by 0 bases, the J end by 5 bases, with 11 bases between. The diagnostic criteria for definite or probable disease, as recently defined, were met by the patients with Susac syndrome.

Input material: CD4+ T cells from PBMCs. The chain carries TRBV7-6 and TRBJ2-7, with D unclear. The TCR was taken from a human donor with Susac syndrome. The CDR3 nucleotides are TGTGCCAGCAGCTTAGCGCTGGCAACCGACGAGCAGTACTTC. This translates into CASSLALATDEQYF.